This passage covers 8 T cell receptor beta chains from one sample sequenced in a study of T cells in Graves' hyperthyroidism and ophthalmopathy. The CDR3 regions of TCR beta were amplified from RNA transcripts. TCR CDR3 regions were first amplified by RT-PCR with HTBI primers. TCRdb re-called the multiplex PCR reads with MiXCR, one entry per CDR3 protein. The data hold a few hundred thousand distinct CDR3 sequences, with approximately 25% observed a single time. Sequencing input: blood. The receptors stem from a man aged 50 to 60 with Graves' hyperthyroidism.

Points on this clonotype: One end of the junction fails to match germline, which may point to a read error. This chain connects TRBV20-1 to TRBJ1-5; weak D call: TRBD1 (6 bases). The germline V gene encodes CDR1 DFQATT and CDR2 SNEGSKA (reference sequence). This CDR3 spans 15 amino acids. CDR3 residues: CSAKRGARSNQPQDF. For the CDR3, the DNA is TGCAGTGCTAAAAGGGGGGCTAGGAGCAATCAGCCCCAGGATTTT.

Remarks on this clonotype: One end of the junction fails to match germline, which may point to a read error. J is TRBJ2-7 and V is TRBV7-7, with TRBD1 identical over 7 bases. The V gene's germline CDR1 is SSHAT and CDR2 FNYEAQ (reference sequence). The CDR3 contains 13 residues. The CDR3 sequence is CASSPRQGHEQYF. The CDR3 DNA sequence: TGTGCTAGCAGCCCTAGACAGGGCCACGAGCAGTACTTC.

Comments on this clonotype: The CDR3 carries no conserved terminal phenylalanine or tryptophan, so it likely arises from a read error. CDR3 sequence: CASRDRGMNTEAFL. CDR3 DNA sequence: TGTGCCAGTAGGGATAGAGGGATGAACACTGAAGCTTTCCTT. This chain links TRBV19 with TRBJ1-1; D remains unclear. The CDR3 extends over 14 amino acids. Germline lookup yields CDR1 LNHDA and CDR2 SQIVND (reference sequence). V lost 6 bases and J lost 0, with 11 bases in between.

There are many counts of this clonotype. The chain employs TRBV20-1 and TRBJ2-4, with D uncertain. The CDR3 length is 12 residues. Looked up from germline, CDR1 is DFQATT and CDR2 is SNEGSKA (reference sequence). Trimming left V 6 bases short and J 6 bases short, with 12 bases between. The CDR3 reads CSATTETNIQYF. CDR3 sequence (DNA): TGCAGTGCAACTACAGAGACAAACATTCAGTACTTC.

This clonotype was seen only a few times. The rearrangement uses TRBV20-1 and TRBJ2-5, with 9 bases lining up with TRBD2. V trimming: 3 bases; J trimming: 5 bases; junction bases outside the gene matches: 4. This CDR3 region has 13 residues. Germline CDR1 is DFQATT and CDR2 is SNEGSKA (reference sequence). The CDR3 spells CSARREGRETQYF. CDR3 coding DNA: TGCAGTGCTAGGCGGGAGGGCCGCGAGACCCAGTACTTC.

This clonotype was counted a few times. The CDR3 is CASSIRRVLLANQPQHF. CDR3 nucleotides: TGTGCCAGTAGTATCAGGAGGGTCCTTCTCGCCAATCAGCCCCAGCATTTT. This rearrangement joins TRBV19 to TRBJ1-5; no definite D call. With 3 bases removed from V and 3 bases from J, the gap between germline ends came to 18 bases. This CDR3 contains 17 residues. CDR1 is LNHDA and CDR2 is SQIVND in the germline V gene (reference sequence).

This clonotype was observed at least ten times. This sequence joins TRBV2 and TRBJ2-3; 8 positions agree with TRBD2. This CDR3 spans 16 amino acids. Trimming took 3 bases from V and 6 from J; bases not matched to a gene: 11. CDR1 and CDR2 (germline): SNHLY, FYNNEI. CDR3 in DNA: TGTGCCAGCAGTGATTGGCCCCCAGCGGGAGCCGATACGCAGTATTTT. Its translation: CASSDWPPAGADTQYF.

This clonotype was picked up many times. A junction boundary mismatches the germline segment, possibly from a read error. This chain joins TRBV27 and TRBJ1-1; 7 nucleotides line up with TRBD1. The CDR3 contains 12 residues. Germline CDR1 MNHEY, CDR2 SMNVEV (reference sequence). CDR3: CASTSGGREAFF. As DNA, the CDR3 is TGTGCAAGCACCTCAGGGGGTCGTGAAGCTTTCTTT.